The 32 T cell receptor beta chains given below trace back to one sample, sequenced in a study of cytomegalovirus exposure and HLA in healthy donors. Sequencing used immunoSEQ multiplex PCR; TCRdb keeps in-frame clones, though not all of them. In the table there are about 330,000 clones, roughly 85% of which are singletons. The sample taken for sequencing was PBMCs. The receptor source for this set is a woman in her late teens or twenties in good health and CMV-seronegative.

The chain links TRBV18 to TRBJ2-2; D is ambiguous. Per germline, CDR1 KGHSH and CDR2 LQKENI. The germline V and J ends were trimmed by 4 bases and 4 bases, with 13 bases remaining between them. This CDR3 is built from 15 residues. This chain's CDR3 is CASSRGVGGTGELFF. The CDR3 bases are TGTGCCAGCTCACGAGGAGTCGGCGGCACCGGGGAGCTGTTTTTT.

The chain couples TRBV5-1 to TRBJ1-1, with D hard to call. The V gene lost 5 bases and the J gene lost 0 bases, with 17 bases spanning the gap. Germline V gene data show CDR1 as SGHRS and CDR2 as YFSETQ. The CDR3 covers 16 residues. The CDR3 sequence is CASRSDPGPMNTEAFF. CDR3 bases: TGCGCCAGCAGGTCGGATCCAGGCCCCATGAACACTGAAGCTTTCTTT.

The rearrangement uses TRBV19 and TRBJ1-1; no firm D call. Germline V lookup: CDR1 LNHDA, CDR2 SQIVND (reference sequence). This CDR3 spans 11 amino acids. V was cut by 7 bases and J by 5 bases, with 8 bases left in between. The CDR3 loop reads CASTSGTEAFF. The CDR3 nucleotides are TGTGCCAGTACCTCGGGGACTGAAGCTTTCTTT.

The chain uses TRBV5-1 and TRBJ2-1, with D possibly TRBD2 on 5 matching bases. The length of the CDR3 is 16 residues. V gave up 1 base and J gave up 7 bases, with 18 bases separating them. From germline, CDR1 is SGHRS and CDR2 YFSETQ. The CDR3, as DNA: TGCGCCAGCAGCTTGTCCCCCGAGGGTTTTTCTAATGAGCAGTTCTTC. Protein product: CASSLSPEGFSNEQFF.

The chain combines TRBV6-5 with TRBJ1-2; 10 nucleotides align to TRBD1. The CDR3 loop spans 15 amino acids. The V segment lost 0 bases and the J segment 3 bases; nucleotides outside the gene matches: 1. Germline V gene lookup returns CDR1 MNHEY and CDR2 SVGAGI. For the CDR3, the DNA is TGTGCCAGCAGTTACTCCGGGACAGGGGACTATGGCTACACCTTC. It is translated as CASSYSGTGDYGYTF.

The chain is built from TRBV27 and TRBJ2-2; unclear D gene. The CDR3 consists of 15 residues. Germline CDR1 reads MNHEY; CDR2 reads SMNVEV (reference sequence). V lost 1 base, J lost 7 bases, and 13 bases lay in between. CDR3: CASSLFGGSHGELFF. Written as DNA, the CDR3 is TGTGCCAGCAGTTTATTCGGCGGTTCCCACGGGGAGCTGTTTTTT.

The chain joins TRBV10-3 to TRBJ2-7; weak D call: TRBD1 (7 bases). Looked up from germline, CDR1 is ENHRY and CDR2 is SYGVKD. Trimming left V 7 bases short and J 7 bases short, with 23 bases between. The CDR3 runs to 15 residues. The CDR3 region is CAIMNTGTAAGEQYF. The CDR3 coding sequence is TGTGCCATCATGAACACCGGGACAGCCGCGGGGGAGCAGTACTTC.

The chain carries TRBV29-1 and TRBJ2-7; tentatively, D is TRBD1 (9 bases). The V end lost 7 bases, the J end lost 2 bases, and 15 bases lay between the germline ends. There are 13 residues in the CDR3. The V gene's germline CDR1 is SQVTM and CDR2 ANQGSEA. This CDR3 is CSAGGTGTYEQYF. DNA for the CDR3: TGCAGCGCGGGGGGGACAGGGACCTACGAGCAGTACTTC.

The table lists this clone with a few counts. The chain links TRBV7-2 to TRBJ2-7, with 8 bases lining up with TRBD1. Looked up from germline, CDR1 is SGHTA and CDR2 is FQGNSA. Trimming removed 0 bases from V and 5 bases from J; junction bases left unmatched: 9. CDR3 length: 16 residues. The CDR3 protein is CASSLAPPDRVNEQYF. The CDR3 DNA sequence: TGTGCCAGCAGCTTAGCGCCTCCGGACAGGGTCAACGAGCAGTACTTC.

The CDR3 DNA reads as TGTGCCATCCGCAGGGGAAGCTACGAGCAGTACTTC. Amino acids: CAIRRGSYEQYF. The chain employs TRBV28 and TRBJ2-7, with D possibly matching TRBD1 (6 bases). CDR3 size: 12 residues. V gave up 10 bases and J gave up 3 bases, with 13 bases separating them. Germline values: CDR1 MDHEN, CDR2 SYDVKM.

This sequence joins TRBV19 and TRBJ2-5; 11 bases agree with TRBD1. Germline CDR1 and CDR2: LNHDA and SQIVND (reference sequence). The CDR3 sequence is 14 residues long. The J segment lost 5 bases and the V segment lost 3 bases, leaving 2 bases of the junction unmatched. In nucleotides, the CDR3 is TGTGCCAGTAGTATTGGACAGGGGGCGGAGACCCAGTACTTC. This gives the protein CASSIGQGAETQYF.

The chain employs TRBV5-1 and TRBJ2-3, with 8 bases aligning to TRBD2. Germline V gene data show CDR1 as SGHRS and CDR2 as YFSETQ. V shed 0 bases, J shed 5 bases, and the junction held 5 bases outside the gene matches. The CDR3 is 15 amino acids. CDR3: CASSLGTSRGDTQYF. The CDR3 DNA follows: TGCGCCAGCAGCTTGGGGACTAGCCGGGGAGATACGCAGTATTTT.

This chain joins TRBV28 and TRBJ2-1; 7 bases agree with TRBD1. V shed 6 bases and J 6 bases; nucleotides not matched to a gene: 5. Germline loops: CDR1 MDHEN, CDR2 SYDVKM. The CDR3 length is 13 residues. CDR3 region: CASRETGLNEQFF. DNA of the CDR3: TGTGCCAGCAGAGAGACAGGGCTCAATGAGCAGTTCTTC.

This clone was found once. The chain carries TRBV2 and TRBJ1-2; possible D gene TRBD1, 5 bases. The germline CDR1 and CDR2 sequences are SNHLY and FYNNEI. Trimming shortened V by 7 bases and J by 2 bases, and 11 bases separated the two germline ends. The CDR3 loop spans 13 amino acids. The CDR3 region has the DNA TGTGCCAGCACTCTGGGGCGAAACTATGGCTACACCTTC. Protein product: CASTLGRNYGYTF.

The chain has TRBV30 and TRBJ1-4; D is unresolved. CDR1 GTSNPN and CDR2 SVGIG come from the germline V gene (reference sequence). V shed 3 bases and J shed 4 bases, with 12 bases lying between them. The CDR3 consists of 14 residues. The CDR3 loop is CAWSPDSRNEKLFF. CDR3 in DNA: TGTGCCTGGAGCCCCGACTCCCGTAATGAAAAACTGTTTTTT.

On this clone itself: The identical CDR3 is also encoded by other nucleotide sequences in the sample. This sequence joins TRBV5-1 and TRBJ1-3; TRBD1 might be the D (5 bases). The germline gives CDR1 SGHRS, CDR2 YFSETQ. Trimming took 4 bases from V and 1 from J, leaving 9 bases between them. This CDR3 contains 14 residues. The CDR3 DNA reads TGCGCCAGCAGCCTAGACAGTTCTGGAAACACCATATATTTT. Amino acid sequence: CASSLDSSGNTIYF.

This chain connects TRBV5-1 to TRBJ1-4, with 7 nucleotides matching TRBD1. Germline values: CDR1 SGHRS, CDR2 YFSETQ. CDR3 length equals 14 residues. Unmatched junction bases numbered 10, after V lost 6 bases and J lost 8 bases. The CDR3: CASTLTGASEKLFF. CDR3 bases: TGCGCCAGCACCCTTACAGGGGCCTCAGAAAAACTGTTTTTT.

V is TRBV6-6 and J is TRBJ2-3; D is ambiguous. The CDR3 loop spans 12 amino acids. CDR1 and CDR2 from the germline V gene are MNHNY and SVGAGI (reference sequence). The V gene lost 4 bases and the J gene lost 2 bases, with 4 bases spanning the gap. The CDR3 DNA reads TGTGCCAGCAGTTTAGTCACAGATACGCAGTATTTT. This gives the protein CASSLVTDTQYF.

The chain is built from TRBV19 and TRBJ2-7; 9 bases match TRBD2. Germline CDR1 LNHDA, CDR2 SQIVND (reference sequence). The J segment lost 4 bases and the V segment lost 5 bases, leaving 9 bases of the junction unmatched. The CDR3 runs to 15 residues. As DNA, the CDR3 is TGTGCCAGTAGTCCAGTAGCGGGAGACCCTTACGAGCAGTACTTC. This sequence encodes CASSPVAGDPYEQYF.

This chain uses TRBV6-6 with TRBJ2-6, with D hard to call. This CDR3 has 15 residues. Germline V CDR1 and CDR2: MNHNY, SVGAGI (reference sequence). V was clipped by 6 bases and J by 0 bases, with 9 bases between them. CDR3 sequence (DNA): TGTGCCAGCAGCCTACAGAGCTCTGGGGCCAACGTCCTGACTTTC. This encodes CASSLQSSGANVLTF.

The chain links TRBV7-9 to TRBJ2-1; D gene ambiguous. Looked up from germline, CDR1 is SEHNR and CDR2 is FQNEAQ (reference sequence). CDR3 length: 17 amino acids. V was trimmed by 5 bases and J by 7 bases, leaving 24 bases between them. CDR3 sequence: CASSPGEVSAFRNEQFF. DNA of the CDR3: TGTGCCAGCAGCCCCGGTGAAGTATCTGCCTTTCGGAATGAGCAGTTCTTC.

This clone appeared once. The chain links TRBV19 to TRBJ1-1; D might be TRBD1 (5 bases). Germline V gene sequence: CDR1 LNHDA, CDR2 SQIVND (reference sequence). V was pared by 5 bases and J by 0 bases, with 13 bases between. The CDR3 is made up of 15 amino acids. CDR3 DNA: TGTGCCAGTAGTTTCACAGGTCTCATGAACACTGAAGCTTTCTTT. It yields the protein CASSFTGLMNTEAFF.

This clone has more than one count but fewer than ten. V is TRBV11-2 and J is TRBJ2-7; D gene uncertain. Germline V lookup: CDR1 SGHAT, CDR2 FQNNGV. This CDR3 has 11 residues. With 3 bases removed from V and 6 bases from J, the gap between germline ends came to 6 bases. This CDR3 is CASSFGSEQYF. CDR3 nucleotides: TGTGCCAGCAGCTTTGGCAGCGAGCAGTACTTC.

This clone was picked up one time. This chain uses TRBV19 with TRBJ2-1; TRBD2 matches 8 bases. Germline V CDR1 and CDR2: LNHDA, SQIVND (reference sequence). The CDR3 is made up of 16 amino acids. Trimming took 1 base from V and 7 from J; bases not matched to a gene: 9. The CDR3 protein is CASSIAPAGVLNEQFF. The CDR3 DNA reads TGTGCCAGTAGTATAGCTCCAGCGGGAGTTTTGAATGAGCAGTTCTTC.

The V and J genes are TRBV4-3 and TRBJ2-5; TRBD2 might be the D (6 bases). V lost 1 base and J 4 bases, leaving 10 bases between the germline ends. Per germline, CDR1 LGHNA and CDR2 YSLEER. This CDR3 comprises 14 residues. DNA of the CDR3: TGCGCCAGCAGCCAAGGGGGTAGCGGAGAGACCCAGTACTTC. It specifies CASSQGGSGETQYF.

For the CDR3, the DNA is TGTGCCAGCAGCCAATCTCTAGCGGGAGGGAGTGAGACCCAGTACTTC. As protein: CASSQSLAGGSETQYF. The gene calls are TRBV14 and TRBJ2-5, with TRBD2 matching over 12 bases. The length of the CDR3 is 16 residues. V shed 2 bases, J shed 5 bases, and the junction held 6 bases outside the gene matches. CDR1 and CDR2 (germline): SGHDN, FVKESK.

V gene TRBV2 combines with J gene TRBJ1-2, with TRBD1 as a possible D gene (6 bases). CDR1 is SNHLY, CDR2 FYNNEI, per germline. V lost 6 bases and J lost 0, with 14 bases in between. The CDR3 is 15 amino acids. CDR3 in amino acids: CASSPIGQTNYGYTF. The DNA of the CDR3 is TGTGCCAGCAGCCCGATAGGACAGACTAACTATGGCTACACCTTC.

The chain employs TRBV19 and TRBJ1-2; tentative D call: TRBD1 (5 bases). This CDR3 region has 13 residues. V shed 3 bases and J shed 6 bases, with 11 bases lying between them. Germline V CDR1 and CDR2: LNHDA, SQIVND (reference sequence). The CDR3 nucleotides are TGTGCCAGTAGTATCAGGGATCTTGATGGCTACACCTTC. Translated, it gives CASSIRDLDGYTF.

The sample holds one count of this clone. The chain combines TRBV27 with TRBJ2-1; TRBD1 agrees at 7 bases. The germline V gene has CDR1 MNHEY and CDR2 SMNVEV (reference sequence). The CDR3 loop spans 21 amino acids. The ends lost 0 bases at V and 6 bases at J; junction bases unmatched: 23. CDR3 sequence (DNA): TGTGCCAGCAGTTTATCGAGCCCCGACAGGGTGTCGAGGTTTTATTTCAATGAGCAGTTCTTC. The encoded protein is CASSLSSPDRVSRFYFNEQFF.

This clone was seen once. The V call is TRBV19, the J call TRBJ2-4, with a weak D call TRBD2 (5 bases). The V gene's germline CDR1 is LNHDA and CDR2 SQIVND (reference sequence). The germline V and J ends were trimmed by 11 bases and 9 bases, with 23 bases remaining between them. The CDR3 runs 14 residues. The CDR3: CASIASTSPSIQYF. The CDR3 nucleotides read TGTGCCTCAATAGCGAGCACGAGTCCAAGCATTCAGTACTTC.

The CDR3 nucleotides are TGCAGCGCGGACCCGGAAGGGGGCGTGGGCTACACCTTC. The encoded protein is CSADPEGGVGYTF. The V gene is TRBV29-1, the J gene TRBJ1-2, with TRBD1 matching 7 bases. The CDR3 covers 13 residues. Germline lookup yields CDR1 SQVTM and CDR2 ANQGSEA. Trimming at V came to 7 bases and at J to 8 bases, leaving 13 bases not matched to a gene.

The J gene is TRBJ2-1, the V gene TRBV4-1; D is undetermined. Trimming left V 4 bases short and J 10 bases short, with 14 bases between. Per the germline V gene, CDR1 is MGHRA and CDR2 is YSYEKL. The CDR3 extends over 13 amino acids. The DNA of the CDR3 is TGCGCCAGCAGCCCCCGGGTAGCAGTCGAGCAGTTCTTC. Translating it yields CASSPRVAVEQFF.